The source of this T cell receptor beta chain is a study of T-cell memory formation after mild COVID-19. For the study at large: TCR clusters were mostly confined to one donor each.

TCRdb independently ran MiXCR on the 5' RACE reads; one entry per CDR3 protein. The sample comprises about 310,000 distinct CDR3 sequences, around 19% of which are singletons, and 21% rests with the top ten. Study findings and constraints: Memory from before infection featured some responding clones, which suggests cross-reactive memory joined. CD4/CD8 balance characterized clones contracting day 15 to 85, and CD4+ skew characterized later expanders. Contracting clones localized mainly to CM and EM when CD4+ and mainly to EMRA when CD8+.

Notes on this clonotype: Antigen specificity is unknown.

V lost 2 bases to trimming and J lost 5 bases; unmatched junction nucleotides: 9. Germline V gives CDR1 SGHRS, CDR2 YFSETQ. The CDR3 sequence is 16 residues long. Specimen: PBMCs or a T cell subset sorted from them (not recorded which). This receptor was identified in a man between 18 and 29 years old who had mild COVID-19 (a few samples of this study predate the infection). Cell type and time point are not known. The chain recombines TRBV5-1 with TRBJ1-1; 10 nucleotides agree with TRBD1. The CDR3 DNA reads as TGCGCCAGCAGCTTAACCGGGACAGGGGTCGGAACTGAAGCTTTCTTT. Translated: CASSLTGTGVGTEAFF.